These 23 T cell receptor beta chains were sequenced from one sample in a study of T cells in Graves' hyperthyroidism and ophthalmopathy. The investigators amplified TCR beta CDR3 regions from RNA transcripts. RT-PCR in the first round (using the HTBI primer set) targeted the TCR CDR3. A single record per CDR3 protein comes from TCRdb applying MiXCR to the multiplex PCR reads. This table holds about 640,000 distinct CDR3 sequences, 45% found once. The sequenced sample was peripheral blood or thyroid tissue (not recorded which). These receptors all stem from an adult man with Graves' disease, either hyperthyroidism or ophthalmopathy (not recorded which).

As concerns this clonotype: One end of the junction does not line up with germline, which may come from a read error. The chain recombines TRBV24-1 with TRBJ1-5; D unresolved. The CDR3 has 15 residues. In germline, CDR1 is KGHDR, CDR2 SFDVKD. CDR3 nucleotide sequence: TGTGCCAGCAGTTCTGCCGGTTGTAGCAATCAGCCCCAGCATTTT. It is translated as CASSSAGCSNQPQHF.

This clonotype was counted many times. This chain uses TRBV20-1 with TRBJ1-2; tentative D call: TRBD1 (6 bases). Germline V lookup: CDR1 DFQATT, CDR2 SNEGSKA (reference sequence). Trimming took off 6 bases at V and 4 bases at J, with 18 bases between the two ends. This CDR3 has 14 amino acids. CDR3: CSAPRQASLYGYTF. Here the CDR3 DNA reads TGCAGTGCCCCTAGACAGGCAAGCCTCTATGGCTACACCTTC.

The V gene is TRBV24-1, the J gene TRBJ1-5; tentative D call: TRBD1 (6 bases). The CDR3 consists of 15 residues. Germline loops: CDR1 KGHDR, CDR2 SFDVKD. The germline V and J ends were trimmed by 5 bases and 3 bases, with 13 bases remaining between them. CDR3 in DNA: TGTGCCACCAGTGCTAGGGGGTTCGACAATCAGCCCCAGCATTTT. Protein: CATSARGFDNQPQHF.

This clonotype was detected ten times or more. The chain is built from TRBV7-9 and TRBJ1-4; D gene unclear. Germline CDR1 reads SEHNR; CDR2 reads FQNEAQ (reference sequence). V was cut by 6 bases and J by 5 bases, with 4 bases left in between. CDR3 size: 11 residues. In nucleotides, the CDR3 is TGTGCCAGCAGAGAAAATGAAAAACTGTTTTTT. Protein product: CASRENEKLFF.

The chain uses TRBV7-9 and TRBJ1-2; TRBD1 aligns across 7 bases. With V trimmed by 8 bases and J by 2 bases, 11 bases remained unmatched. This CDR3 has 15 amino acids. Germline CDR1 and CDR2: SEHNR and FQNEAQ (reference sequence). In DNA, the CDR3 is TGTGCCAGCTCTCAAACAGGGGACCTAAACTATGGCTACACCTTC. It specifies CASSQTGDLNYGYTF.

The chain links TRBV14 to TRBJ1-1; 12 nucleotides align to TRBD1. V shed 3 bases, J shed 3 bases, and the junction held 8 bases outside the gene matches. The CDR3 spans 17 residues. Germline CDR1 is SGHDN and CDR2 is FVKESK. Here the CDR3 DNA reads TGTGCCAGCAGCCAGAGGGGACAGGGGGCAAGTCACACTGAAGCTTTCTTT. This gives the protein CASSQRGQGASHTEAFF.

This clonotype was observed a few times. This chain uses TRBV19 with TRBJ1-4; D is undetermined. Germline loops: CDR1 LNHDA, CDR2 SQIVND (reference sequence). V was shortened by 2 bases and J by 3 bases, with 10 bases between the two germline ends. The CDR3 is 15 amino acids. The CDR3 bases are TGTGCCAGTAGTATACCGCAGGACTCTAATGAAAAACTGTTTTTT. It encodes CASSIPQDSNEKLFF.

The chain employs TRBV12-3 or TRBV12-4 and TRBJ2-2, with a tentative D call TRBD2 (5 bases). CDR3 length: 12 amino acids. The V end lost 4 bases, the J end lost 7 bases, and 7 bases lay between the germline ends. CDR3 coding DNA: TGTGCCAGCAGTTACGAGGGCGGGGAGCTGTTTTTT. This sequence encodes CASSYEGGELFF.

This clonotype was observed once. This chain joins TRBV19 and TRBJ1-6, with D unclear. There are 17 residues in the CDR3. With 5 bases removed from V and 7 bases from J, the gap between germline ends came to 21 bases. CDR1 and CDR2 from the germline V gene are LNHDA and SQIVND (reference sequence). The CDR3 protein is CASSPLRVGATNSPLHF. The CDR3 nucleotides are TGTGCCAGTAGTCCCCTGAGGGTCGGCGCCACCAATTCACCCCTCCACTTT.

The rearrangement uses TRBV20-1 and TRBJ2-7, with D possibly TRBD2 on 6 matching bases. The CDR3 is made up of 16 amino acids. Germline V CDR1 and CDR2: DFQATT, SNEGSKA (reference sequence). Trimming left V 4 bases short and J 0 bases short, with 19 bases between. The CDR3 DNA reads as TGCAGTGCTATACTCACCGGGACTGCCTACTCCTACGAGCAGTACTTC. It is translated as CSAILTGTAYSYEQYF.

At least ten counts were recorded for this clonotype. The V and J genes are TRBV7-9 and TRBJ2-2; no firm D call. The CDR3 contains 14 residues. CDR1 and CDR2 (germline): SEHNR, FQNEAQ (reference sequence). Between the trimmed V and J ends, which lost 5 bases and 3 bases, there was a span of 10 bases. DNA of the CDR3: TGTGCCAGCAGCCTCCCTGCGGACACCGGGGAGCTGTTTTTT. As protein: CASSLPADTGELFF.

In the case of this clonotype: No conserved phenylalanine or tryptophan ends this CDR3, so it is likely a read error. The DNA is left out, because the CDR3 cannot be placed on it with certainty; the CDR3 is given as TCRdb lists it. The CDR3 region is CASSTREGR. J is TRBJ2-2 and V is TRBV7-2; the table's D gene call, TRBD2, was not cross checked with the DNA. Germline assignment: CDR1 SGHTA and CDR2 FQGNSA. The CDR3 numbers 9 amino acids, ends counted.

This clonotype showed up many times. The CDR3 reads CSGTMDRGGYGYTF. The CDR3 nucleotides read TGCAGCGGAACTATGGACAGGGGGGGATATGGCTACACCTTC. V gene TRBV29-1 combines with J gene TRBJ1-2; TRBD1 matches 10 bases. Germline V gene sequence: CDR1 SQVTM, CDR2 ANQGSEA. CDR3 size: 14 residues. The junction had 10 bases not matched to a gene; V was cut back by 7 bases and J by 5 bases.

The chain joins TRBV7-1 to TRBJ2-5; TRBD2 agrees at 10 bases. TRBV7-1 is identified as an open reading frame with a role that is uncertain. The junction had 9 bases not matched to a gene; V was cut back by 3 bases and J by 2 bases. The CDR3 contains 17 residues. CDR3 residues: CASSSSPGLARQETQYF. For the CDR3, the DNA is TGTGCCAGCAGCTCTTCTCCGGGACTAGCGAGACAAGAGACCCAGTACTTC.

This clonotype has a count of ten or more. This sequence joins TRBV29-1 and TRBJ1-2; D is ambiguous. The CDR3 is 13 residues long. CDR1 is SQVTM, CDR2 ANQGSEA, per germline. Trimming shortened V by 2 bases and J by 1 base, and 8 bases separated the two germline ends. The DNA for the CDR3 is TGCAGCGTTGAATCGCACAGTAACTATGGCTACACCTTC. It encodes CSVESHSNYGYTF.

Regarding this clonotype: Just one base apart from a much larger clone, this may be a read error. This chain links TRBV29-1 with TRBJ1-1; D ambiguous. The CDR3 runs to 13 residues. The germline V gene encodes CDR1 SQVTM and CDR2 ANQGSEA. The CDR3 here is CGAGTGRNTEAFF. DNA for the CDR3: TGCGGCGCCGGAACGGGCAGAAACACTGAAGCTTTCTTT.

This clonotype has more than one count but fewer than ten. A read error may account for a junction end that differs from germline. The chain has TRBV5-1 and TRBJ1-6; D might be TRBD1 (5 bases). The germline gives CDR1 SGHRS, CDR2 YFSETQ. This CDR3 spans 18 amino acids. The CDR3 is CASSYSRAGSSYNSPLHF. Here the CDR3 DNA reads TGTGCCAGCAGTTACTCGAGGGCAGGGAGCTCCTATAATTCACCCCTCCACTTT.

The sample holds one count of this clonotype. The chain combines TRBV12-3 or TRBV12-4 with TRBJ2-2, with 9 bases identical to TRBD1. This CDR3 spans 15 amino acids. V gave up 6 bases and J gave up 5 bases; unmatched junction bases: 7. CDR3 DNA: TGTGCCAGCAGAACCGGGACAGGGCGGACCGGGGAGCTGTTTTTT. Protein sequence: CASRTGTGRTGELFF.

V usage is TRBV12-3 or TRBV12-4 and J usage is TRBJ2-5; 10 positions agree with TRBD2. V dropped 6 bases and J dropped 4; count of bases not matched to a gene: 11. The CDR3 spans 16 residues. The CDR3 coding sequence is TGTGCCAGCAGCCGAGAGCGGGAGGGATCCCGAGAGACCCAGTACTTC. Its translation: CASSREREGSRETQYF.

There are a few counts of this clonotype. The V call is TRBV9, the J call TRBJ1-3; 7 bases map to TRBD1. V trimming: 5 bases; J trimming: 4 bases; junction bases outside the gene matches: 9. From germline, CDR1 is SGDLS and CDR2 YYNGEE. The CDR3 totals 15 residues. CDR3 nucleotides: TGTGCCAGCAGTTTACGAGAGGGGGCAGGAAACACCATATATTTT. Protein sequence: CASSLREGAGNTIYF.

The V gene is TRBV25-1, the J gene TRBJ1-4; TRBD1 matches at 9 bases. CDR3 length equals 15 residues. The V segment lost 6 bases and the J segment 3 bases; nucleotides outside the gene matches: 5. Germline V CDR1 and CDR2: MGHDK, SYGVNS. The CDR3 region is CASRPRQGANEKLFF. The CDR3 DNA follows: TGTGCCAGCAGACCCAGACAGGGGGCTAATGAAAAACTGTTTTTT.

The chain employs TRBV7-2 and TRBJ2-5; D is possibly TRBD1 (6 bases). Germline CDR1 and CDR2: SGHTA and FQGNSA. The CDR3 is 17 amino acids. V lost 3 bases and J lost 2, with 19 bases in between. In nucleotides, the CDR3 is TGTGCCAGCAGCTTCGAAAAAGTACAGGGATGGCAAGAGACCCAGTACTTC. Protein: CASSFEKVQGWQETQYF.

This clonotype came up a few times. The chain carries TRBV2 and TRBJ1-2; 7 bases agree with TRBD1. CDR1 is SNHLY and CDR2 is FYNNEI in the germline V gene. This CDR3 region has 13 residues. Trimming took 7 bases from V and 2 from J; bases not matched to a gene: 4. The CDR3 loop is CASIDRDNYGYTF. For the CDR3, the DNA is TGTGCCAGCATTGACAGGGACAACTATGGCTACACCTTC.